This T cell receptor (beta chain) was captured by sequencing in a study of CD8 T cells in Susac syndrome. The CDR3 has 16 amino acids. Germline-derived CDR1 and CDR2 are DFQATT and SNEGSKA (reference sequence). J gave up 0 bases and V 3 bases, and 8 bases lay outside the gene matches. The RNA input was 0.5 to 1 ug, and it was reverse transcribed with random hexamers. Amplification of TCR beta CDR3 spanned 54 Vbeta and 13 Jbeta via immunoSEQ multiplex PCR. Each CDR3 protein is one row after TCRdb ran MiXCR on the immunoSEQ multiplex PCR reads. Among 130,000 to 150,000 distinct CDR3 sequences listed, approximately 96% were seen once.

Sample: CD4+ T cells from PBMCs. The gene calls are TRBV20-1 and TRBJ1-5, with 7 bases identical to TRBD1. The origin of this receptor is a human donor with Susac syndrome. CDR3 sequence: CSARLNRGDSNQPQHF. The CDR3 DNA is TGCAGTGCTAGGTTGAACAGGGGAGATAGCAATCAGCCCCAGCATTTT.